This T cell receptor beta chain stems from a study of human thymus T cells. Only four of the eight donors provided a 0.5-1 mL blood sample. Sequencing used immunoSEQ multiplex PCR; TCRdb keeps in-frame clones, though not all of them. The sample lists about 60,000 clones; roughly 94% were seen once. Trimming at V came to 4 bases and at J to 6 bases, leaving 13 bases not matched to a gene. The CDR3 is 17 amino acids. The germline CDR1 and CDR2 sequences are SGHRS and YFSETQ. This chain links TRBV5-1 with TRBJ2-3; 11 positions match TRBD2. The receptor's source is a boy younger than two with a congenital heart defect but otherwise immunologically healthy. The sample comprised blood. CDR3 region: CASSPTLTSGRIDTQYF. The CDR3 DNA sequence: TGCGCCAGCAGCCCTACCCTTACTAGCGGGAGAATCGATACGCAGTATTTT. The whole variable domain, remainder taken from reference TRBV5-1 and TRBJ2-3, is KAGVTQTPRYLIKTRGQQVTLSCSPISGHRSVSWYQQTPGQGLQFLFEYFSETQRNKGNFPGRFSGRQFSNSRSEMNVSTLELGDSALYLCASSPTLTSGRIDTQYFGPGTRLTVL.